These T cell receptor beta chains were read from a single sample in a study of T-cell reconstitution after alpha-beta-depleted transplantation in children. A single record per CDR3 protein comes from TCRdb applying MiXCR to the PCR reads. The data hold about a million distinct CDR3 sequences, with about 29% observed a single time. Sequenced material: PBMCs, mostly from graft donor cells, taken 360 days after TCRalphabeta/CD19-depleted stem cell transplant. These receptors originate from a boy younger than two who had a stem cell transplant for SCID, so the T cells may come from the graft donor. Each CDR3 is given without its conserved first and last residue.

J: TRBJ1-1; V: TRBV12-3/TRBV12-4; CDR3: ASSLPWSTEAF
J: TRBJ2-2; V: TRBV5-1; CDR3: ASSLRPENTGELF
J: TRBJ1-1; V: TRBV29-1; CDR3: SAVGGVNTEAF
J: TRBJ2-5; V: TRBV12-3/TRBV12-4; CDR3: ASSSRVSDFQETQY
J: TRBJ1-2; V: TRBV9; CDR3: ASSFMQGGYT
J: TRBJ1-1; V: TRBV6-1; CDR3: ASDRGLGTEAF
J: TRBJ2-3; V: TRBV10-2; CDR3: ASSEYQITDTQY
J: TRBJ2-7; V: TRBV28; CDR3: ASSYSGVYEQY
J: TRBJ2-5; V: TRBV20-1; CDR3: SAREDAGGSETQY
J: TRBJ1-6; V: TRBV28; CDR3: ASTQDPNSPLH
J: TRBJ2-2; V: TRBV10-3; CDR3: AISEVRGNTGELF
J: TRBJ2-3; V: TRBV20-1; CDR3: SARSLNTDTQY
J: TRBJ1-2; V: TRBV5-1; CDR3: ASSLEGSGYT
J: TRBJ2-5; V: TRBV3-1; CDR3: ASSQDLGSAQY
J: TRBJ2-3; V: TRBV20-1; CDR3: SARTLDRVADTQY
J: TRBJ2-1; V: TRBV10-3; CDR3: ATLSRDSYNEQF
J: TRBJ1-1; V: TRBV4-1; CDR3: ASSQAVAGWNTEAF
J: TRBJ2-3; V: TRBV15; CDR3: ATSRDRSSGAADTQY